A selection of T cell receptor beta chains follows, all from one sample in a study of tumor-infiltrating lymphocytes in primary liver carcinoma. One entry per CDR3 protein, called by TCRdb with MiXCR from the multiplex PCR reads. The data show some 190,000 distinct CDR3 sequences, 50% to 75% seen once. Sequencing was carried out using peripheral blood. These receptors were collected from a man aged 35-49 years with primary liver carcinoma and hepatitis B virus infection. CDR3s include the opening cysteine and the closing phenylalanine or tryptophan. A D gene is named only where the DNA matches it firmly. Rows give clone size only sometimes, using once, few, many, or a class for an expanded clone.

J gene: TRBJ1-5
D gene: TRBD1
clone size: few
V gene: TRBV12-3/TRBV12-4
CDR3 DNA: TGTGCCAGCAGTTTAGAGGGGGCTATTACAAATCAGCCCCAGCATTTT
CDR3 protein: CASSLEGAITNQPQHF

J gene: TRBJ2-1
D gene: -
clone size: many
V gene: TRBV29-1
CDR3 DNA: TGCAGCGCGAGCGTGTGGGGCAATGAGCAGTTCTTC
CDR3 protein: CSASVWGNEQFF

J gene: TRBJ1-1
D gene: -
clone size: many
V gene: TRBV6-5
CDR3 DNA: TGTGCCAGCAGTTTATCCATGAACACTGAAGCTTTCTTT
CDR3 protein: CASSLSMNTEAFF

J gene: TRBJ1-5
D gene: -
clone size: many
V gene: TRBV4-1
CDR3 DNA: TGCGCCAGCAGCCAAGGGACCGCCAATCAGCCCCAGCATTTT
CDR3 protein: CASSQGTANQPQHF

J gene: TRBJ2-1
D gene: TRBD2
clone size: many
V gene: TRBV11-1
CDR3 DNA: TGTGCCAGCAGCCGGCTAGCGGGAGAGGCTGAGCAGTTCTTC
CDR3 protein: CASSRLAGEAEQFF

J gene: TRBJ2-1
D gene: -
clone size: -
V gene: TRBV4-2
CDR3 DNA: TGTGCCAGCAGCCGAGGCCCCCAGGGGTCCTACAATGAGCAGTTCTTC
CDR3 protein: CASSRGPQGSYNEQFF

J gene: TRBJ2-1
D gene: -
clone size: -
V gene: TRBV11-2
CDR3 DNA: TGTACCGGCAGCTCGCGCCCCAGCGAGAGGATCTATGAGCAGTTCTTC
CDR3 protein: CTGSSRPSERIYEQFF

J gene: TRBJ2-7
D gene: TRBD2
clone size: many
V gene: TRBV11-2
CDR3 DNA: TGTGCCAGCAGCTTAGGCCCCACCACACTAGCGGCCACCTACGAGCAGTACTTC
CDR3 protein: CASSLGPTTLAATYEQYF

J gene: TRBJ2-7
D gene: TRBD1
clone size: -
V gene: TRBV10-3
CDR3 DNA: TGTGCCATCAGTGAGTCTGGGACAGGAGCCCATCTACAGTACTTC
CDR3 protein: CAISESGTGAHLQYF

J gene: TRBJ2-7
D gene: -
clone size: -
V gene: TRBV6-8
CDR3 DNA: TGTGTCAGCAGTCACTCCGGGCTAGCGTTAAGCTCCTACGAGCAGTGCTTC
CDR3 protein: CVSSHSGLALSSYEQCF

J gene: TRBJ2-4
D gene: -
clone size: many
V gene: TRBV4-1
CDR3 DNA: TGCGCCAGCAGCCCCCGGGACTTC
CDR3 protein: CASSPRDF

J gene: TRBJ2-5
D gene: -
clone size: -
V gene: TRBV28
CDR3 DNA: TGTGCCAGCAGTTTCGGGACTCAAGAGACCCAGTACTTC
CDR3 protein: CASSFGTQETQYF

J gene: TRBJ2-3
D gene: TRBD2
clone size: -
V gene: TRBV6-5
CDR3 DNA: TGTGCCAGCAGCCCCGGACTAGCGGGAGGGTTACACGGCGCAGATACGCAGTATTTT
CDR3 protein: CASSPGLAGGLHGADTQYF

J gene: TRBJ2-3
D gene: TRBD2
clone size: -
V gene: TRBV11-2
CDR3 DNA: TGTGCCAGCAGCTTTGGTTCGAGCGGGAATAGCACGGATACGCAGTATTTT
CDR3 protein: CASSFGSSGNSTDTQYF

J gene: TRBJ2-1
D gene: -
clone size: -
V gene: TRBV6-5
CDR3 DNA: TGTGCCAGCAGTTACTTTGGGCCGCTCTCCTACAATGAGCAGTTCTTC
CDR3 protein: CASSYFGPLSYNEQFF

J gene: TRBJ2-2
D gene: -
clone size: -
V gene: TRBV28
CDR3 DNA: TGTGCCAGCATCCGAGCGAGTACCGGGGAGCTGTTTTTT
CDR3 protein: CASIRASTGELFF

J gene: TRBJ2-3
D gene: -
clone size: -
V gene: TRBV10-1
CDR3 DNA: TGCGCCAGCAGTGTAAGGCTAGAAGGAGATACGCAGTATTTT
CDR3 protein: CASSVRLEGDTQYF

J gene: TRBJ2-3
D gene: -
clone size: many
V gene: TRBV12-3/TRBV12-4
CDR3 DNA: TGTGCCAGCAGTCTCGGACCCCGCTCTACGCAGTATTTT
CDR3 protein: CASSLGPRSTQYF

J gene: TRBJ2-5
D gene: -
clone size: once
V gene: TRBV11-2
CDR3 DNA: TGTGCCAGCAGCGGTAGCTGTGGGACCCAGTACTTC
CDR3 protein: CASSGSCGTQYF

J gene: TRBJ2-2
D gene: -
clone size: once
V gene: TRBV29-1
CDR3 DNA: TGCAGCGTTGAATGGTTAGGCACCGGAGAGCTGTTTTTT
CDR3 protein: CSVEWLGTGELFF

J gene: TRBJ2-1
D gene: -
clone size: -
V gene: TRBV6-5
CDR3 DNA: TGTGCCGCCGGCGAGGGGGGTGAGCAGTTCTTC
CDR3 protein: CAAGEGGEQFF

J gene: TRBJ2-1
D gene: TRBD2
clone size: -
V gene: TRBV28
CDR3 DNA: TGTGTCAGCAATGGACTAGCGGGAGGCCTCTACGCAATGAGGCAGTTCTTC
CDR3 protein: CVSNGLAGGLYAMRQFF

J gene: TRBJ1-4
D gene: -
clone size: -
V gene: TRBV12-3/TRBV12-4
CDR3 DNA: TGTGCCAGCAGTTTAGTAGGGTTTAACGAAAAACTGTTTTTT
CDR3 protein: CASSLVGFNEKLFF

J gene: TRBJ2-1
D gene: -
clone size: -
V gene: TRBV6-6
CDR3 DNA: TGTGCCAGCAGTTACCTAGCCCCCCACGGGCGGTTCTTC
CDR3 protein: CASSYLAPHGRFF

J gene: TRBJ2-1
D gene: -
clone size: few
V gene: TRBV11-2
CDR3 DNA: TGTGCCAGCAGCTTAACCGACGGAGCCTACAATGAGCAGTTCTTC
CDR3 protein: CASSLTDGAYNEQFF

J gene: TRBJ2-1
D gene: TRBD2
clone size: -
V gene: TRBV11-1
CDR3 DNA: TGTGCTAGCAGCTTCCAACTAGCGGGGGCAGACAATGAGCAGTTCTTC
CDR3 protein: CASSFQLAGADNEQFF